This TCR beta chain was captured in a study of T cells in Graves' hyperthyroidism and ophthalmopathy (dated by TCRdb to the late 2010s). Study-wide context: Peripheral blood samples were taken at initial diagnosis, before any treatment was given. The study also compared thyroid tissue and blood T-cell repertoires from more than five Graves' hyperthyroidism patients. To identify distinguishing TCR V-J signatures, a discovery cohort of around 100 patients was used, comprising under 45 with Graves' ophthalmopathy and about 59 with stable Graves' hyperthyroidism. For training and testing, the 80 to 100 patients in the discovery cohort were randomly divided in a 7:3 ratio. TCR Vbeta CDR3 sequencing of approximately 140 peripheral blood samples (fewer than 45 ophthalmopathy, approximately 80 hyperthyroidism and about 17 progressor patients) is reported in the paper. After sampling, hyperthyroidism patients received methimazole starting at 30 mg daily, and ophthalmopathy patients received high-dose intravenous methylprednisolone. An independent validation cohort of under 20 hyperthyroidism patients and about 15 patients who later progressed to ophthalmopathy tested prospective prediction of ophthalmopathy.

TCR beta CDR3 regions were amplified from RNA transcripts. A first-round RT-PCR of the TCR CDR3 used the HTBI primer set with the Qiagen OneStep RT-PCR kit. The libraries were constructed in a second round of multiplex PCR and then size-selected and purified. Libraries were sequenced paired-end with 100 bp reads on an Illumina HiSeq2000. Per the original workflow: SOAPnuke was used to process the raw data, removing reads that contained adapters or uncalled bases, had a mean Phred below 15, or lacked an exact match to the constant primer or identifier. High-quality paired reads were merged using COPE v1.2.5, and each unique nucleotide sequence was defined as a clonotype. Clonotypes were aligned to IMGT TRBV, TRBD and TRBJ reference segments using MiTCR v1.1. The analysis was restricted to V-J combinations with a frequency above 0.0001, which together covered about 99% of the repertoires. A TCS score was defined as the ratio of F50 (clonal expansion) to E x V (chaos), with BLOSUM62-based TCRdist applied between CDR3 peptides within each V-J. Welch's t-statistics and random forest reduced fewer than 550 V-J features to 10 to 15, which were used in a naive Bayes classifier (R e1071). TCRdb reprocessed the public reads (quality trimming at Q25 with fastp, clone calling with MiXCR) and kept in-frame beta chains. All rows with the same CDR3 protein become a single entry with the most common DNA and genes. In this record, the V and J calls reflect TCRdb's handling and not the investigators' own analysis. The sample data list around 340,000 distinct CDR3 sequences, and 16% of these were observed just once. 33% of the sample comes from the top ten.

Trimmed from V: 4 bases; trimmed from J: 7 bases; junction bases lacking a gene match: 5. According to the germline V gene (reference sequence), CDR1 reads GTSNPN and CDR2 reads SVGIG. Counted from cysteine to phenylalanine, this CDR3 has 14 amino acids. The DNA shown is the 42-base CDR3, in frame from base 1. Stable Graves' hyperthyroidism was defined as the absence of progression to ophthalmopathy over 18 months of follow-up. The hyperthyroidism patients were between 18 and 65 years old and newly diagnosed, with a disease duration of less than 2 months. Any patient with an uncontrolled infection, another autoimmune disease, pregnancy or lactation was excluded. Diagnoses relied on clinical symptoms, serum thyroxine and TRAb, thyroid ultrasound and orbital computed tomography. PBMCs were isolated from 7.5 to 10 ml of fresh peripheral blood by Ficoll-Paque density gradient centrifugation. Trizol reagent was used to extract total RNA, and RNA quality was then checked on an Agilent 2100 Bioanalyzer.

Comment on this clonotype: What antigen it recognizes has not been identified. Per-base qualities were not stored, and no clone one base away is much larger.

Here is what the overall study found, with its caveats: Most expanded thyroid clonotypes (frequency above 0.001) were also detected in blood, a finding suggesting that blood repertoires may reflect thyroid immune responses. In validation, progression to ophthalmopathy was predicted by the model with roughly 71% sensitivity and 72% to 85% specificity, a median of roughly six months before onset. No statistical method was used to set the sample size in advance, and investigators knew the group allocation. In cross-validation, a model built on a 13 V-J signature told ophthalmopathy apart from stable hyperthyroidism with 87.88% sensitivity and 81% to 82% specificity, and in testing the same model reached 80%/75%.

The clonotype originates from a young man with Graves' hyperthyroidism. The chain uses TRBV30 and TRBJ1-6, and 9 junctional nucleotides match TRBD1. Sequencing was done on a sample of blood. In nucleotides, the sequence is TGTGCCTGGACCTACAGGGGGCTCAATTCACCCCTCCACTTT. It is translated as CAWTYRGLNSPLHF.